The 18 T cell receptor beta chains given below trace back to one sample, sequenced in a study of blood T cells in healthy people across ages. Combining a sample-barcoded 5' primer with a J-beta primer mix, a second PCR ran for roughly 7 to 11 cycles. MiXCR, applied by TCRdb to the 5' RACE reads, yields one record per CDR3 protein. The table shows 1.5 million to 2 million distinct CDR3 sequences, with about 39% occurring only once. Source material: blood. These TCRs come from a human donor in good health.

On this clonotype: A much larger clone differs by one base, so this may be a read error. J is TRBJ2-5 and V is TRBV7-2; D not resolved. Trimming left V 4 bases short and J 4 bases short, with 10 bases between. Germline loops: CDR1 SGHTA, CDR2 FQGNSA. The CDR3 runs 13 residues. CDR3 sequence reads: CTSSWGFGETQYF. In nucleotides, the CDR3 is TGTACCAGCAGCTGGGGTTTCGGAGAGACCCAGTACTTC.

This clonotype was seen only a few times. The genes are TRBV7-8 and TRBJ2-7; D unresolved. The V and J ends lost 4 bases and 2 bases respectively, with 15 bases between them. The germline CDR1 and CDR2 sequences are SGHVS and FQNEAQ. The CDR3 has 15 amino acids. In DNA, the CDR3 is TGTGCCAGCAGCTCTCAGCTGACCCACGCCTACGAGCAGTACTTC. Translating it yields CASSSQLTHAYEQYF.

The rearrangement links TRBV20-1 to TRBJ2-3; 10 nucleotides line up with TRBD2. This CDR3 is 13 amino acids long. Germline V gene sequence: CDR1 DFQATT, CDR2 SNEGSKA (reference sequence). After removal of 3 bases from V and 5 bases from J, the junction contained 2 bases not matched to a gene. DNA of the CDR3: TGCAGTGCTAGCCGGACTAGCGGAGATACGCAGTATTTT. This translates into CSASRTSGDTQYF.

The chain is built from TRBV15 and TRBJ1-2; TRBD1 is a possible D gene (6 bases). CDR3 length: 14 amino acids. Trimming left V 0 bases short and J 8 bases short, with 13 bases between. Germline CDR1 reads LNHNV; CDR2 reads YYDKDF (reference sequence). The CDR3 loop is CATSRDKTGRGYTF. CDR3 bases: TGTGCCACCAGCAGAGATAAGACAGGTAGAGGCTACACCTTC.

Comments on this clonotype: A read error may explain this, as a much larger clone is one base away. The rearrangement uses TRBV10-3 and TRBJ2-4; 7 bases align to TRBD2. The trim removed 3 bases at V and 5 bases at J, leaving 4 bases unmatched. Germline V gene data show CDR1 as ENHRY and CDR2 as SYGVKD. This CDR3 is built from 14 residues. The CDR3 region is CAISETGGENIQYF. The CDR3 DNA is TGTGCCATCAGTGAAACTGGGGGGGAAAACATTCAGTACTTC.

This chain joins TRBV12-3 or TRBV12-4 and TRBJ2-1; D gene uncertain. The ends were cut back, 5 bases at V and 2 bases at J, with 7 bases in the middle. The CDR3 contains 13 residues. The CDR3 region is CASSTSTYNEQFF. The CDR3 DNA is TGTGCCAGCAGTACCAGTACCTACAATGAGCAGTTCTTC.

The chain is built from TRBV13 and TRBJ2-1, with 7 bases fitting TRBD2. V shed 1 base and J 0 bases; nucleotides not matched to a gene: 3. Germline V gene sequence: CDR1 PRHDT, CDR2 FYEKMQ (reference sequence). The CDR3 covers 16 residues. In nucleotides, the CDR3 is TGTGCCAGCAGCTTAGCCGGGGGGTACTCCTACAATGAGCAGTTCTTC. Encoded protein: CASSLAGGYSYNEQFF.

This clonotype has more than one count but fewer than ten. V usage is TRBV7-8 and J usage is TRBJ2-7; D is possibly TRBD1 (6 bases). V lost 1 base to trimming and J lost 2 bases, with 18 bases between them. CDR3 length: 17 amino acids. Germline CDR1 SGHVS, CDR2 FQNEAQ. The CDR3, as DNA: TGTGCCAGCAGCTTAGTATCGGAGCAGGGGTGGGCCTACGAGCAGTACTTC. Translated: CASSLVSEQGWAYEQYF.

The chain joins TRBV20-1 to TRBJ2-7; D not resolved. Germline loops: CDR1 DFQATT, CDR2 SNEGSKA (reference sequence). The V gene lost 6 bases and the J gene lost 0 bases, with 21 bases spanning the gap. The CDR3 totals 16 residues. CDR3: CSAPPLLGRSSYEQYF. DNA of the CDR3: TGCAGTGCCCCCCCTTTATTGGGCAGGAGCTCCTACGAGCAGTACTTC.

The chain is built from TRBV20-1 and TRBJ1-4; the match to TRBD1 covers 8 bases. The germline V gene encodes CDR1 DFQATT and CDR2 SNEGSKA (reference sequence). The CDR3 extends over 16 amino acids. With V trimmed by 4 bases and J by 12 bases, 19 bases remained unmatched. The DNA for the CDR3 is TGCAGTGCTACCTATGACCAGGGGGCGAGAAACGAAGAACTGTTTTTT. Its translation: CSATYDQGARNEELFF.

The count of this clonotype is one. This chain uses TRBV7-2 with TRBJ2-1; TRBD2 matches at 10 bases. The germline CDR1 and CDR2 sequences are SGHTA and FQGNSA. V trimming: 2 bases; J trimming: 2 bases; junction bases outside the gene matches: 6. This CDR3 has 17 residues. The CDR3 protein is CASSLLASGGAYNEQFF. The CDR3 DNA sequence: TGTGCCAGCAGCTTACTGGCCAGCGGGGGGGCCTACAATGAGCAGTTCTTC.

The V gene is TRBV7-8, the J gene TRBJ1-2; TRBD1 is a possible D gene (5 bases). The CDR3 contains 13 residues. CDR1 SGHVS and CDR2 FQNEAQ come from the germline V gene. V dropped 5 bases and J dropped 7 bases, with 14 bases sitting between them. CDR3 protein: CASSRQRDLGYTF. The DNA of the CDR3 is TGTGCCAGCAGCCGTCAGAGGGACCTTGGCTACACCTTC. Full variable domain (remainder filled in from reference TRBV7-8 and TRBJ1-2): GAGVSQSPRYKVAKRGQDVALRCDPISGHVSLFWYQQALGQGPEFLTYFQNEAQLDKSGLPSDRFFAERPEGSVSTLKIQRTQQEDSAVYLCASSRQRDLGYTFGSGTRLTVV.

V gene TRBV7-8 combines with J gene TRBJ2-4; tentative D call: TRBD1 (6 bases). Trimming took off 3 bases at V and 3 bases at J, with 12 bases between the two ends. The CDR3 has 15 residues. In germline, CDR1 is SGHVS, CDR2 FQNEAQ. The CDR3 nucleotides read TGTGCCAGCAGCTTTGACAGGAGCCTCAAAAACATTCAGTACTTC. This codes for CASSFDRSLKNIQYF.

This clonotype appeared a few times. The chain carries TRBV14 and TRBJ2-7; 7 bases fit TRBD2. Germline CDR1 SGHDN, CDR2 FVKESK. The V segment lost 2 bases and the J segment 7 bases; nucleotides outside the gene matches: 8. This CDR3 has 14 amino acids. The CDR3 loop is CASSQTSAAGEQYF. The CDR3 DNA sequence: TGTGCCAGCAGCCAAACTAGCGCGGCGGGTGAGCAGTACTTC.

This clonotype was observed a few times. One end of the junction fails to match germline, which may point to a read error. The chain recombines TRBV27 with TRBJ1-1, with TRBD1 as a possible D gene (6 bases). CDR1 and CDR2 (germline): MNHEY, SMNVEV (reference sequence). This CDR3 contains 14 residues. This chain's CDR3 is CASSFYRENTGAFF. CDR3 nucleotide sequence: TGTGCCAGCAGTTTTTACAGGGAAAACACTGGAGCTTTCTTT.

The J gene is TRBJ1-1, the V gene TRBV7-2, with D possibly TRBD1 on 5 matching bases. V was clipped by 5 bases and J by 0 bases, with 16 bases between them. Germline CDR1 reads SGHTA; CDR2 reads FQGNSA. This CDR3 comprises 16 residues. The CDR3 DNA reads TGTGCCAGCAGCCCTCCTAATTGGGGCATGAACACTGAAGCTTTCTTT. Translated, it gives CASSPPNWGMNTEAFF.

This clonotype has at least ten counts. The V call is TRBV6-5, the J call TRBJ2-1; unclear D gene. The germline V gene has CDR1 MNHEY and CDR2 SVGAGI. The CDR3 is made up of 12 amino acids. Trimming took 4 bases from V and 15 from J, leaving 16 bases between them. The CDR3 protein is CASSSQLSAPFF. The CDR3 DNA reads TGTGCCAGCAGTTCCCAACTCTCTGCCCCGTTCTTC.

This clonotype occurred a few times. CDR3 amino acids: CSVEVVIGELFF. The CDR3 nucleotides read TGCAGCGTTGAAGTAGTGATCGGGGAGCTGTTTTTT. The chain has TRBV29-1 and TRBJ2-2; D is ambiguous. Germline CDR1 reads SQVTM; CDR2 reads ANQGSEA. The CDR3 length is 12 residues. The ends were cut back, 1 base at V and 7 bases at J, with 7 bases in the middle.